This entry concerns a single T cell receptor (beta chain). No antigen is known for it. This sample is part of a study of shared clonotypes between healthy human individuals. Points from the study as a whole: Naive subsets tended to show greater estimated richness than memory subsets. Rarefaction showed that sequencing of sorted subsets was incomplete (despite large depth). Sharing across a handful of donors was seen in 4.5% to 6.5% of naive CD4 clonotypes.

Naive CD4+ cells were CD45RA-selected; the remaining cells were memory. Clones were sequenced by immunoSEQ multiplex PCR, and TCRdb holds only the in-frame ones, with some missing. The table lists under 600,000 clones, about 96% of them singletons, with 0.05% to 0.07% in the top ten. The CDR3 is 12 amino acids. Germline values: CDR1 SGHAT, CDR2 FQNNGV. Trimming took off 4 bases at V and 4 bases at J, with 7 bases between the two ends. Input material: naive CD4+ T cells sorted from blood. Subset given: CD45RA+ positively selected. The TCR originated in a woman aged 25 to 45 in good health. The chain recombines TRBV11-2 with TRBJ1-2; D is ambiguous. CDR3 loop: CASSSIGYGYTF. The DNA of the CDR3 is TGTGCCAGCAGCTCGATAGGCTATGGCTACACCTTC.